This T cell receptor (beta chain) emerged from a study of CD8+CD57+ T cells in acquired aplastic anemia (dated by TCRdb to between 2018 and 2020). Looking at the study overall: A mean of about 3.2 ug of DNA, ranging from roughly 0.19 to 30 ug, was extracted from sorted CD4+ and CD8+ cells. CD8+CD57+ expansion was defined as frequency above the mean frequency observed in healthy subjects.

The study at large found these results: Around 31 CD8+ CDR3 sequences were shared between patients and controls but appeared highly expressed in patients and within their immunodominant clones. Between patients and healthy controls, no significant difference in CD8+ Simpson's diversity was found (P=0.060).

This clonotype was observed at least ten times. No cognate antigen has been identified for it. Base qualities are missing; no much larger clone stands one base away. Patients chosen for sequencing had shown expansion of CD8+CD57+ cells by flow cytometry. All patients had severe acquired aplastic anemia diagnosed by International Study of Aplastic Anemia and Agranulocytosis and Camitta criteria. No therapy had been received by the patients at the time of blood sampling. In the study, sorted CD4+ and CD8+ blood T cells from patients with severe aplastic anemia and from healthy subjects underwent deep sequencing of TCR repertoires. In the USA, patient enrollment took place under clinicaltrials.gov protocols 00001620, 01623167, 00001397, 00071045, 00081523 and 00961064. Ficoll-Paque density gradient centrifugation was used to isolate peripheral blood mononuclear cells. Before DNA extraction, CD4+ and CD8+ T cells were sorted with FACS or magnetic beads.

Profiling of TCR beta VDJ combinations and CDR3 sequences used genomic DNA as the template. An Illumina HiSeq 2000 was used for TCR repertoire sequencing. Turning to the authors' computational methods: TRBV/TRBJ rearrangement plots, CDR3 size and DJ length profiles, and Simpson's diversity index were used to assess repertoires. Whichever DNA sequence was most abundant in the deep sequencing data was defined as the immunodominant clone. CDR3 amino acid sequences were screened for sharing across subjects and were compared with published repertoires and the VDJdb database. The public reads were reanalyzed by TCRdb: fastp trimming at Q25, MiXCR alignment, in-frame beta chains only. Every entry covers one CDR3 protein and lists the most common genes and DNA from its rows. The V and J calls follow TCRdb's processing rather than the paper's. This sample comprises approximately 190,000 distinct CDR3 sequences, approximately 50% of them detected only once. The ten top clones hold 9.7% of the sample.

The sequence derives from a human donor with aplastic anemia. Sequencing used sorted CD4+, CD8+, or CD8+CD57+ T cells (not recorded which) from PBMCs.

The CDR3 region reads CASSVRLAGMGTDTQYF. The DNA sequence reads TGTGCCAGCAGCGTACGACTAGCGGGAATGGGCACAGATACGCAGTATTTT. Recombination joined TRBV11-3 with TRBJ2-3, and 11 bases in between align with TRBD2. The CDR3 runs 17 amino acids, cysteine and phenylalanine included. Just CDR3 DNA is preserved here, 51 bases in frame from base 1. CDR1 and CDR2 were assigned from the germline V gene as SGHNT and YENEEA. Compared with germline, V lacks 5 bases and J lacks 1 base; bases without a gene match: 8.